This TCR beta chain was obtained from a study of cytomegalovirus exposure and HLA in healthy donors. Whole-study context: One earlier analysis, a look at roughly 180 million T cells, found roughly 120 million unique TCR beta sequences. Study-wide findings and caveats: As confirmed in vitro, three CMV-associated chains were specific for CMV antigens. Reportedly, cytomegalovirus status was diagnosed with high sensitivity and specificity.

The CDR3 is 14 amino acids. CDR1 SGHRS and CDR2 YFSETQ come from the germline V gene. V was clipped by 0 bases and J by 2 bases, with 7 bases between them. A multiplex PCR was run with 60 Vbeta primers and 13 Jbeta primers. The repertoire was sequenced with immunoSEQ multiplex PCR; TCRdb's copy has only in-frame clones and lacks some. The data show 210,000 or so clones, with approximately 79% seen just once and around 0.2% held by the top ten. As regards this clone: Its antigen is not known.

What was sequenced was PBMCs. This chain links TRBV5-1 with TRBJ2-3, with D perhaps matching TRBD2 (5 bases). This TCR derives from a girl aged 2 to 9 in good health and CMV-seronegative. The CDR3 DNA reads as TGCGCCAGCAGCTTGGGACTATACACAGATACGCAGTATTTT. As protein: CASSLGLYTDTQYF.